The present T cell receptor beta chain was sequenced within a study of PD-L1 blockade in urothelial cancer. For the study at large: About 90% of the 29 patients were men who had bladder-origin urothelial cancer. Samples of blood were analyzed 3 weeks (second dose) and 6 weeks after treatment start. Peripheral blood specimens exhibited a median yield of roughly 140,000 T cells.

TCRdb's copy holds only in-frame clones and misses some; the assay was immunoSEQ multiplex PCR. The sample has under 45,000 clones; approximately 80% are singletons. This clone showed up just a few times. The antigen remains unidentified. Study-wide results and caveats: Blood clones associated with the tumor expanded more at 3 weeks in durable-benefit patients.

V was cut by 3 bases and J by 11 bases, with 16 bases left in between. The CDR3 totals 14 residues. The germline V gene encodes CDR1 SGHTA and CDR2 FQGNSA. The rearrangement uses TRBV7-2 and TRBJ1-4; D ambiguous. The origin of this receptor is a man in his sixties with urothelial cancer. Sequenced here: PBMCs, sampled around atezolizumab (anti-PD-L1) treatment. CDR3 nucleotides: TGTGCCAGCAGCTTCCGCAACAGCGGCTCCAAACTGTTTTTT. Its protein product is CASSFRNSGSKLFF.